The 19 T cell receptor beta chains below come from one sample, sequenced in a study of graft-versus-host responses after intestinal transplantation. TCRdb keeps only in-frame clones here, not all; method: immunoSEQ multiplex PCR. This table has about 100,000 clones, 87% appearing once. No antigen has been identified for these receptors. The sample in question was unstimulated CD4+ T cells sorted from spleen or lymph node cells, obtained before transplant. Receptors originate from a human donor who was the organ donor for an intestinal transplant.

This rearrangement joins TRBV30 to TRBJ1-2; tentative D call: TRBD1 (5 bases). The germline V gene has CDR1 GTSNPN and CDR2 SVGIG (reference sequence). V lost 3 bases, J lost 1 base, and 9 bases lay in between. The CDR3 is 13 amino acids. CDR3 in amino acids: CAWRGEFNYGYTF. In DNA form, the CDR3 reads TGTGCCTGGAGGGGGGAATTTAACTATGGCTACACCTTC.

This chain links TRBV20-1 with TRBJ1-2; 8 bases align to TRBD1. The CDR3 spans 11 residues. The V segment lost 5 bases and the J segment 8 bases; nucleotides outside the gene matches: 4. Germline lookup yields CDR1 DFQATT and CDR2 SNEGSKA (reference sequence). CDR3 DNA sequence: TGCAGTGCTGCGACAGGGGCGGGCTACACCTTC. It translates to CSAATGAGYTF.

The chain couples TRBV7-2 to TRBJ2-1; no definite D call. Per the germline V gene, CDR1 is SGHTA and CDR2 is FQGNSA. V was pared by 6 bases and J by 0 bases, with 18 bases between. This CDR3 has 17 residues. The CDR3 nucleotides read TGTGCCAGCAGTTTCTCATCCGGGTCGAGCTCCTACAATGAGCAGTTCTTC. Its protein product is CASSFSSGSSSYNEQFF.

V and J are TRBV27 and TRBJ1-6; 7 bases match TRBD1. The junction had 8 bases not matched to a gene; V was cut back by 5 bases and J by 7 bases. The CDR3 totals 15 residues. Germline V gene sequence: CDR1 MNHEY, CDR2 SMNVEV (reference sequence). The CDR3 is CASSPSGQVNSPLHF. CDR3 sequence (DNA): TGTGCCAGCAGTCCTTCCGGACAGGTGAATTCACCCCTCCACTTT.

CDR3 loop: CASRTGTGGTGELFF. The CDR3 region has the DNA TGTGCCAGCCGAACCGGGACAGGGGGTACCGGGGAGCTGTTTTTT. The rearrangement joins TRBV2 to TRBJ2-2; 11 nucleotides line up with TRBD1. CDR1 is SNHLY and CDR2 is FYNNEI in the germline V gene. V shed 8 bases, J shed 5 bases, and the junction held 7 bases outside the gene matches. The CDR3 covers 15 residues.

This rearrangement joins TRBV7-9 to TRBJ1-2, with unresolved D. The length of the CDR3 is 11 residues. CDR1 is SEHNR, CDR2 FQNEAQ, per germline (reference sequence). Trimming left V 5 bases short and J 8 bases short, with 9 bases between. This CDR3 is CASSMGSGYTF. CDR3 DNA sequence: TGTGCCAGCAGCATGGGGTCGGGCTACACCTTC.

The rearrangement joins TRBV27 to TRBJ1-5; D perhaps matches TRBD1 (5 bases). V was trimmed by 3 bases and J by 3 bases, leaving 12 bases between them. The CDR3 is 15 amino acids. Germline V gives CDR1 MNHEY, CDR2 SMNVEV (reference sequence). DNA for the CDR3: TGTGCCAGCAGTTTTCGGGGGACCTCCAATCAGCCCCAGCATTTT. It translates to CASSFRGTSNQPQHF.

The gene calls are TRBV4-1 and TRBJ1-3; no clear D gene. The V end lost 6 bases, the J end lost 0 bases, and 6 bases lay between the germline ends. The germline gives CDR1 MGHRA, CDR2 YSYEKL. This CDR3 contains 13 residues. Here the CDR3 reads CASRQSSGNTIYF. As DNA, the CDR3 is TGCGCCAGCAGACAGTCCTCTGGAAACACCATATATTTT.

The chain joins TRBV23-1 to TRBJ2-1; TRBD1 is a possible D gene (6 bases). TRBV23-1 is filed as an ORF, its function uncertain. The length of the CDR3 is 16 residues. V was trimmed by 10 bases and J by 8 bases, leaving 27 bases between them. In nucleotides, the CDR3 is TGCGCCACAAGGACCAGACTGACGACAGGACTCGATGAGCAGTTCTTC. Its translation is CATRTRLTTGLDEQFF.

The chain employs TRBV28 and TRBJ2-7, with unresolved D. CDR3 length equals 12 residues. The V and J ends lost 4 bases and 3 bases respectively, with 7 bases between them. Germline CDR1 reads MDHEN; CDR2 reads SYDVKM. CDR3 in amino acids: CASSSEFYEQYF. CDR3 nucleotides: TGTGCCAGCAGTTCCGAGTTCTACGAGCAGTACTTC.

This clone was observed a single time. This chain connects TRBV29-1 to TRBJ1-4; D remains ambiguous. Trimming removed 7 bases from V and 5 bases from J, with 8 bases in between. The V gene's germline CDR1 is SQVTM and CDR2 ANQGSEA. This CDR3 has 11 residues. The DNA of the CDR3 is TGCAGCGCCCACTCAAATGAAAAACTGTTTTTT. This gives the protein CSAHSNEKLFF.

The chain combines TRBV6-5 with TRBJ1-5; 10 nucleotides agree with TRBD1. Per the germline V gene, CDR1 is MNHEY and CDR2 is SVGAGI. The CDR3 covers 12 residues. V shed 8 bases and J 7 bases; nucleotides not matched to a gene: 2. CDR3 DNA: TGTGCCAGCGGACAGGGGGGACAGCCCCAGCATTTT. Its protein product is CASGQGGQPQHF.

V usage is TRBV4-3 and J usage is TRBJ1-4; D is unresolved. Germline CDR1 and CDR2: LGHNA and YSLEER. This CDR3 comprises 14 residues. Trimming took off 4 bases at V and 8 bases at J, with 14 bases between the two ends. The CDR3 region is CASSPGYGGEKLFF. DNA for the CDR3: TGCGCCAGCAGCCCGGGATACGGTGGGGAAAAACTGTTTTTT.

This rearrangement joins TRBV6-1 to TRBJ2-1, with TRBD1 matching 8 bases. Germline CDR1 reads MNHNS; CDR2 reads SASEGT. The V and J ends lost 8 bases and 4 bases, in that order; junction bases with no gene match: 7. This CDR3 is built from 14 residues. CDR3 in amino acids: CASQKDRVYNEQFF. Written as DNA, the CDR3 is TGTGCCAGCCAGAAGGACAGGGTATACAATGAGCAGTTCTTC.

The CDR3, as DNA: TGTGCCAGCAGTGAACAGGGGGCGGCTGGCTACACCTTC. Translating gives CASSEQGAAGYTF. This chain uses TRBV6-1 with TRBJ1-2, with 8 bases identical to TRBD1. Trimming removed 2 bases from V and 7 bases from J; junction bases left unmatched: 3. The CDR3 has 13 residues. CDR1 and CDR2 from the germline V gene are MNHNS and SASEGT.

The chain couples TRBV2 to TRBJ1-1; D gene unclear. Germline V gene sequence: CDR1 SNHLY, CDR2 FYNNEI. The CDR3 is 13 residues long. V lost 8 bases, J lost 2 bases, and 12 bases lay in between. CDR3 nucleotides: TGTGCCAGCTCCGGACCGTTTAACACTGAAGCTTTCTTT. Encoded protein: CASSGPFNTEAFF.

The rearrangement links TRBV30 to TRBJ2-1; TRBD2 aligns across 12 bases. This CDR3 has 16 residues. With V trimmed by 3 bases and J by 8 bases, 11 bases remained unmatched. CDR1 and CDR2 from the germline V gene are GTSNPN and SVGIG (reference sequence). CDR3 sequence reads: CAWSRASGGALDEQFF. The CDR3 DNA is TGTGCCTGGAGCAGGGCTAGCGGGGGGGCTTTGGATGAGCAGTTCTTC.

The chain recombines TRBV10-2 with TRBJ2-7; D is perhaps TRBD2 (6 bases). V shed 6 bases and J shed 0 bases, with 15 bases lying between them. The germline gives CDR1 WSHSY, CDR2 SAAADI. The CDR3 extends over 15 amino acids. CDR3 sequence: CASRMRRDGSYEQYF. The CDR3 DNA reads TGCGCCAGCAGGATGAGGAGGGACGGCTCCTACGAGCAGTACTTC.

This clone has only a few counts. The rearrangement joins TRBV5-1 to TRBJ2-2, with 10 nucleotides matching TRBD2. This CDR3 contains 16 residues. Per germline, CDR1 SGHRS and CDR2 YFSETQ. V was clipped by 0 bases and J by 4 bases; unmatched bases: 3. CDR3 DNA: TGCGCCAGCAGCTTGGGTAGCGGGGGGATCACCGGGGAGCTGTTTTTT. Its protein is CASSLGSGGITGELFF.